The clone carrying this TCR beta chain was recorded only once. Germline V CDR1 and CDR2: GTSNPN, SVGIG (reference sequence). V was pared by 5 bases and J by 5 bases, with 6 bases between. The CDR3 is 10 residues long. The data stem from a study of OX40 agonist ivuxolimab in advanced cancers. Clones were read by immunoSEQ multiplex PCR, and TCRdb kept only the in-frame ones, dropping some. The table records some 99,000 clones, less than 95% of them present only once. V and J are TRBV30 and TRBJ2-5; no clear D gene. The sequence was obtained from an adult with an advanced solid tumor such as melanoma, head and neck, liver or kidney cancer. The sequenced sample was CD4+ or CD8+ T cells sorted from blood, obtained in a trial of the OX40 agonist ivuxolimab. The chain's CDR3 is CAWGRETQYF. The CDR3 DNA follows: TGTGCCTGGGGCCGGGAGACCCAGTACTTC.